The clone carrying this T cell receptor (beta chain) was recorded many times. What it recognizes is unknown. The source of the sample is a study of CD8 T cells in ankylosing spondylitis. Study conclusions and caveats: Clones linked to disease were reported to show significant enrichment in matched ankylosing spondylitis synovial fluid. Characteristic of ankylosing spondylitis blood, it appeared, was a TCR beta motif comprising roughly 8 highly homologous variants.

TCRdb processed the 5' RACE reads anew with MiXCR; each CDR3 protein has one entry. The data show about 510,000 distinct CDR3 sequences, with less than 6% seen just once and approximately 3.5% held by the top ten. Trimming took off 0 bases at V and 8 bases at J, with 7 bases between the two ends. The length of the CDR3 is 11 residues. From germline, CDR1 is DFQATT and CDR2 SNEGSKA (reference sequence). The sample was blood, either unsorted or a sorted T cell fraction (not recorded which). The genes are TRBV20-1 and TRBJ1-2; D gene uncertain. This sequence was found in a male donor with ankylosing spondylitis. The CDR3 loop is CSARDLRGYTF. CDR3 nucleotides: TGCAGTGCTAGAGATCTTCGGGGCTACACCTTC.